A single sample gave rise to the 30 T cell receptor beta chains below, sequenced in a study of T cell responses to AZD1222 COVID-19 vaccine. Clones were read by immunoSEQ multiplex PCR, and TCRdb kept only the in-frame ones, dropping some. The sample includes roughly 99,000 clones, about nine tenths of them seen just once. Here the sequenced sample was peripheral blood, taken on day 0 of AZD1222 vaccination. Source of these receptors: an adult in good health.

The gene calls are TRBV5-8 and TRBJ1-6, with D uncertain. Trimming pared 2 bases from V and 16 bases from J, leaving 13 bases between. The length of the CDR3 is 12 residues. CDR1 is SGHTS and CDR2 is YDEGEE in the germline V gene. This CDR3 is CASSLNRKSLHF. DNA of the CDR3: TGTGCCAGCAGCTTAAACCGTAAATCTCTCCACTTT.

The chain joins TRBV7-9 to TRBJ1-1; D perhaps matches TRBD1 (5 bases). Germline V gene data show CDR1 as SEHNR and CDR2 as FQNEAQ (reference sequence). V was trimmed by 1 base and J by 2 bases, leaving 11 bases between them. The CDR3 runs to 15 residues. The CDR3 DNA is TGTGCCAGCAGCTTAGGTTGGGGCTCAAACACTGAAGCTTTCTTT. Translated, it gives CASSLGWGSNTEAFF. Together with reference TRBV7-9 and TRBJ1-1, the CDR3 gives the full variable domain: DTGVSQNPRHKITKRGQNVTFRCDPISEHNRLYWYRQTLGQGPEFLTYFQNEAQLEKSRLLSDRFSAERPKGSFSTLEIQRTEQGDSAMYLCASSLGWGSNTEAFFGQGTRLTVV.

This clone showed up just once. The rearrangement uses TRBV19 and TRBJ2-1, with 8 bases aligning to TRBD2. Germline V CDR1 and CDR2: LNHDA, SQIVND (reference sequence). V trimming: 5 bases; J trimming: 2 bases; junction bases outside the gene matches: 5. CDR3 length: 15 residues. CDR3 sequence: CASSSGTSPYNEQFF. DNA for the CDR3: TGTGCCAGTAGTTCCGGGACTAGTCCCTACAATGAGCAGTTCTTC.

This chain links TRBV5-1 with TRBJ1-2; D is undetermined. Trimming left V 0 bases short and J 2 bases short, with 14 bases between. Germline-derived CDR1 and CDR2 are SGHRS and YFSETQ. This CDR3 has 16 amino acids. Here the CDR3 reads CASSLAGVGGNYGYTF. The CDR3 region has the DNA TGCGCCAGCAGCTTGGCTGGGGTCGGTGGAAACTATGGCTACACCTTC.

This chain uses TRBV4-3 with TRBJ1-2, with D possibly matching TRBD1 (5 bases). This CDR3 is built from 15 residues. V was pared by 0 bases and J by 8 bases, with 16 bases between. CDR1 is LGHNA, CDR2 YSLEER, per germline. CDR3 amino acids: CASSQDGDGPWGYTF. The DNA for the CDR3 is TGCGCCAGCAGCCAAGACGGGGACGGCCCGTGGGGCTACACCTTC.

This clone was observed a few times. V usage is TRBV29-1 and J usage is TRBJ2-1; 7 bases match TRBD2. The CDR3 has 13 amino acids. CDR1 SQVTM and CDR2 ANQGSEA come from the germline V gene. Losses at the gene ends were 6 bases for V and 10 bases for J; bases not matched to a gene: 12. DNA for the CDR3: TGCAGCGTAACCCCCGGACTAGATGAGGAGCAGTTCTTC. Its protein is CSVTPGLDEEQFF.

The sample holds one count of this clone. The CDR3 region has the DNA TGTGCCATCAGGATGGACAGGAACTATGGCTACACCTTC. Translated, it gives CAIRMDRNYGYTF. The chain recombines TRBV10-3 with TRBJ1-2; 7 positions match TRBD1. Germline V gene lookup returns CDR1 ENHRY and CDR2 SYGVKD. V was pared by 6 bases and J by 2 bases, with 3 bases of the junction left unmatched. The CDR3 extends over 13 amino acids.

The rearrangement joins TRBV27 to TRBJ1-2, with D possibly TRBD1 on 5 matching bases. V lost 5 bases, J lost 4 bases, and 11 bases lay in between. The length of the CDR3 is 13 residues. In germline, CDR1 is MNHEY, CDR2 SMNVEV (reference sequence). CDR3 sequence: CASSEGLLYGYTF. Here the CDR3 DNA reads TGTGCCAGCAGTGAGGGACTCCTCTATGGCTACACCTTC.

This clone showed up just once. The V gene is TRBV18, the J gene TRBJ1-1; D not certain. V was pared by 0 bases and J by 1 base, with 9 bases between. Germline V gene data show CDR1 as KGHSH and CDR2 as LQKENI. This CDR3 has 15 residues. CDR3 residues: CASSPPKTENTEAFF. The CDR3 DNA reads TGTGCCAGCTCACCACCTAAGACGGAGAACACTGAAGCTTTCTTT.

This chain joins TRBV6-5 and TRBJ2-7; 10 nucleotides agree with TRBD1. Germline V lookup: CDR1 MNHEY, CDR2 SVGAGI. CDR3 size: 16 residues. The ends lost 0 bases at V and 2 bases at J; junction bases unmatched: 4. The CDR3 spells CASSYSGTGVTYEQYF. The CDR3 DNA sequence: TGTGCCAGCAGTTACTCTGGGACAGGGGTCACCTACGAGCAGTACTTC.

The chain has TRBV6-6 and TRBJ2-2, with TRBD2 matching over 7 bases. Germline V gene lookup returns CDR1 MNHNY and CDR2 SVGAGI (reference sequence). The CDR3 sequence is 14 residues long. V lost 8 bases and J lost 1; bases outside the gene matches: 4. The CDR3 protein is CASLREGNTGELFF. CDR3 bases: TGTGCCAGCCTTAGGGAGGGGAACACCGGGGAGCTGTTTTTT.

The CDR3 loop reads CASSVGRLAGVSTDTQYF. The CDR3 DNA reads as TGTGCCAGCAGCGTAGGGAGGCTAGCGGGAGTAAGCACAGATACGCAGTATTTT. The chain joins TRBV9 to TRBJ2-3; TRBD2 matches 10 bases. Germline CDR1 SGDLS, CDR2 YYNGEE. The CDR3 contains 18 residues. J was trimmed by 0 bases and V by 0 bases; bases with no gene match: 7.

The J gene is TRBJ1-1, the V gene TRBV12-3 or TRBV12-4, with D unresolved. The CDR3 is 13 residues long. The ends were cut back, 4 bases at V and 5 bases at J, with 11 bases in the middle. This CDR3 is CASSSNGETEAFF. As DNA, the CDR3 is TGTGCCAGCAGTTCGAACGGCGAAACTGAAGCTTTCTTT.

V gene TRBV9 combines with J gene TRBJ1-1, with a possible D match to TRBD1 (5 bases). This CDR3 region has 15 residues. Germline values: CDR1 SGDLS, CDR2 YYNGEE. V shed 4 bases and J shed 2 bases, with 15 bases lying between them. In DNA, the CDR3 is TGTGCCAGCAGCCAGTCGGGGGGAGGAAACACTGAAGCTTTCTTT. Its translation is CASSQSGGGNTEAFF.

A note on this clone: Other DNA sequences in the same sample also yield this CDR3. The chain joins TRBV6-2 or TRBV6-3 to TRBJ2-7; D is undetermined. This CDR3 comprises 11 residues. Germline V gene data show CDR1 as MNHEY and CDR2 as SVGEGT. V was cut by 5 bases and J by 4 bases, with 6 bases left in between. The CDR3 DNA is TGTGCCAGCAGTCAAAATTACGAGCAGTACTTC. The encoded protein is CASSQNYEQYF.

The chain combines TRBV7-9 with TRBJ2-1; D unclear. Trimming took 5 bases from V and 12 from J, leaving 14 bases between them. CDR1 and CDR2 (germline): SEHNR, FQNEAQ (reference sequence). CDR3 size: 12 residues. The CDR3 spells CASSDPLDGQFF. The CDR3 nucleotides read TGTGCCAGCAGCGACCCCTTGGATGGGCAGTTCTTC.

The V gene is TRBV7-9, the J gene TRBJ2-1; D may be TRBD1 (6 bases). The CDR3 is made up of 14 amino acids. Germline V CDR1 and CDR2: SEHNR, FQNEAQ (reference sequence). The germline V and J ends were trimmed by 1 base and 6 bases, with 10 bases remaining between them. The CDR3 DNA reads as TGTGCCAGCAGCTTAGGATCAGGGGCCAATGAGCAGTTCTTC. The encoded protein is CASSLGSGANEQFF.

J is TRBJ1-6 and V is TRBV24-1, with TRBD1 identical over 8 bases. V gave up 8 bases and J gave up 8 bases; unmatched junction bases: 22. CDR1 and CDR2 from the germline V gene are KGHDR and SFDVKD. The CDR3 sequence is 19 residues long. This chain's CDR3 is CATTLQVGQGRVVYSPLHF. In nucleotides, the CDR3 is TGTGCCACCACCCTCCAAGTCGGACAGGGCCGTGTGGTCTATTCACCCCTCCACTTT.

The chain combines TRBV9 with TRBJ2-3; D is uncertain. CDR3 length equals 13 residues. Germline CDR1 SGDLS, CDR2 YYNGEE. V gave up 3 bases and J gave up 5 bases, with 10 bases separating them. CDR3 in DNA: TGTGCCAGCAGCGCCACGTCGGGAGATACGCAGTATTTT. Its translation: CASSATSGDTQYF.

This sequence joins TRBV9 and TRBJ1-2; D ambiguous. The V end lost 4 bases, the J end lost 2 bases, and 12 bases lay between the germline ends. The germline gives CDR1 SGDLS, CDR2 YYNGEE. CDR3 length equals 14 residues. CDR3 protein: CASSLGRTNYGYTF. CDR3 nucleotide sequence: TGTGCCAGCAGCCTGGGCAGGACCAACTATGGCTACACCTTC.

This chain connects TRBV29-1 to TRBJ2-3; the match to TRBD1 covers 9 bases. J gave up 6 bases and V 7 bases, and 17 bases lay outside the gene matches. CDR3 size: 16 residues. CDR1 and CDR2 from the germline V gene are SQVTM and ANQGSEA. CDR3 bases: TGCAGCGCTGGGGGGGCGACGGGACAGGGAGCGGATACGCAGTATTTT. This translates into CSAGGATGQGADTQYF.

This chain uses TRBV5-4 with TRBJ1-1; 7 bases fit TRBD1. In germline, CDR1 is SGHNT, CDR2 YYREEE (reference sequence). The trim removed 0 bases at V and 4 bases at J, leaving 3 bases unmatched. This CDR3 has 14 amino acids. CDR3 sequence (DNA): TGTGCCAGCAGCTTGGTGCAGGGGGGCACTGAAGCTTTCTTT. Protein: CASSLVQGGTEAFF.

The chain combines TRBV7-9 with TRBJ1-2, with a weak D call TRBD1 (6 bases). Looked up from germline, CDR1 is SEHNR and CDR2 is FQNEAQ (reference sequence). V lost 9 bases, J lost 4 bases, and 18 bases lay in between. The CDR3 runs 14 residues. CDR3 nucleotides: TGTGCCAGTCTACCCTCTGGGGGCTCCTATGGCTACACCTTC. It translates to CASLPSGGSYGYTF.

The J gene is TRBJ2-7, the V gene TRBV6-5; D uncertain. Deletions cut 7 bases from V and 4 bases from J, with 8 bases between. This CDR3 is built from 11 residues. The germline V gene has CDR1 MNHEY and CDR2 SVGAGI. DNA of the CDR3: TGTGCCAGCAATCTACGTTACGAGCAGTACTTC. It is translated as CASNLRYEQYF.

As to this clone: An end of the junction does not agree with germline; a read error may underlie this. This chain connects TRBV5-6 to TRBJ2-2; D may be TRBD1 or TRBD2 (6 bases each). The CDR3 is 15 amino acids. Germline CDR1 is SGHDT and CDR2 is YYEEEE. Written as DNA, the CDR3 is TGTGCCAGCGGCTTAAGGGGGGCCAACACCGGGGAGCTGTTTTTT. Its protein product is CASGLRGANTGELFF.

This clone was seen a single time. The V gene is TRBV27, the J gene TRBJ1-2; 10 bases fit TRBD1. The CDR3 extends over 15 amino acids. V gave up 4 bases and J gave up 4 bases; unmatched junction bases: 6. Germline CDR1 MNHEY, CDR2 SMNVEV (reference sequence). The CDR3 loop reads CASSSTGGAGYGYTF. The DNA of the CDR3 is TGTGCCAGCAGTTCGACAGGGGGCGCAGGCTATGGCTACACCTTC.

This chain joins TRBV27 and TRBJ1-6; 8 nucleotides agree with TRBD1. V shed 3 bases, J shed 7 bases, and the junction held 5 bases outside the gene matches. Looked up from germline, CDR1 is MNHEY and CDR2 is SMNVEV (reference sequence). The CDR3 has 15 amino acids. The CDR3 loop is CASSLGWDRNSPLHF. The CDR3 nucleotides read TGTGCCAGCAGTTTGGGATGGGACAGGAATTCACCCCTCCACTTT.

The chain is built from TRBV7-8 and TRBJ1-5; 10 nucleotides match TRBD1. This CDR3 is 17 amino acids long. V lost 5 bases, J lost 3 bases, and 10 bases stayed unmatched. Germline V gene data show CDR1 as SGHVS and CDR2 as FQNEAQ. The DNA of the CDR3 is TGTGCCAGCAGCCCATCCCCGGGACAGGGGCTCAATCAGCCCCAGCATTTT. Amino acid sequence: CASSPSPGQGLNQPQHF.

This clone was detected only a few times. This chain connects TRBV9 to TRBJ2-1; 7 bases line up with TRBD1. The CDR3 sequence is 17 residues long. The V gene's germline CDR1 is SGDLS and CDR2 YYNGEE. Trimming removed 4 bases from V and 0 bases from J; junction bases left unmatched: 10. The CDR3 loop reads CASSSYPGQSSYNEQFF. The CDR3 bases are TGTGCCAGCAGCTCGTACCCGGGACAGAGCTCCTACAATGAGCAGTTCTTC.

The rearrangement joins TRBV2 to TRBJ1-5, with 10 nucleotides matching TRBD1. The V segment lost 6 bases and the J segment 6 bases; nucleotides outside the gene matches: 5. The CDR3 loop spans 14 amino acids. Per the germline V gene, CDR1 is SNHLY and CDR2 is FYNNEI. CDR3 nucleotide sequence: TGTGCCAGCAGGACGGACAGGGGGGGTCAGCCCCAGCATTTT. Translated, it gives CASRTDRGGQPQHF.